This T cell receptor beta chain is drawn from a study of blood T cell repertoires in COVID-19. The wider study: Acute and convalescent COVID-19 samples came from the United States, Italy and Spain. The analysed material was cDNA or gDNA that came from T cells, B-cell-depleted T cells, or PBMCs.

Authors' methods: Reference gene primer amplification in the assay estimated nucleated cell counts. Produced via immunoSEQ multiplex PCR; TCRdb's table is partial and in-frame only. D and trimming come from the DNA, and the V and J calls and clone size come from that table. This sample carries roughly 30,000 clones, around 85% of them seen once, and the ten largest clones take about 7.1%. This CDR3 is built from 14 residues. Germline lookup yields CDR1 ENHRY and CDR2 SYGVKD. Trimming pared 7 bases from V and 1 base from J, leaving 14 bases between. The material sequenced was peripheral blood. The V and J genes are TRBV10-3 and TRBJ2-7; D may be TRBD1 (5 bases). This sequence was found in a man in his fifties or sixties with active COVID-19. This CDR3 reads CAIKGGHTSYEQYF. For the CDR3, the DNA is TGTGCCATCAAGGGTGGACATACGTCCTACGAGCAGTACTTC.